This T cell receptor beta chain was documented in a study of blood T cell repertoires in COVID-19. Trimming pared 2 bases from V and 3 bases from J, leaving 12 bases between. Per germline, CDR1 SGHAT and CDR2 FQNNGV. The CDR3 is 15 residues long. This clone was seen a handful of times. This sample includes further DNA sequences coding for the same CDR3. Method: immunoSEQ multiplex PCR; TCRdb's copy keeps in-frame clones and lacks some. The top ten clones hold under 4% of a sample with around 500,000 clones, roughly 85% of them seen once. The sequenced material came from peripheral blood. This clonotype was sampled from a human donor in a cohort sampled during active COVID-19. The V and J genes are TRBV11-2 and TRBJ2-3; perhaps TRBD2 as D (6 bases). This CDR3 reads CASSLLGGRTDTQYF. The CDR3 nucleotides read TGTGCCAGCAGCTTACTTGGAGGGAGGACAGATACGCAGTATTTT.